Listed below are T cell receptor beta chains from one sample, sequenced in a study of cytomegalovirus exposure and HLA in healthy donors. TCRdb's table, derived via immunoSEQ multiplex PCR, lists solely in-frame clones and lacks some. The sample shows roughly 150,000 clones, approximately 83% of them seen only once. Source material: PBMCs. The receptors were sampled from a woman aged 18 to 35 in good health and CMV-seronegative. Each CDR3 is given with its conserved first and last residue. The order of the fields is J gene, V gene, clone size, D gene, CDR3 DNA, CDR3 protein. The D gene is left open where the match is weak. A clone size is listed for some rows: how often the clone was seen (once, few, many), or a class if it is expanded.

j_call: TRBJ1-2; v_call: TRBV7-8; clone_size: NA; d_call: TRBD1; cdr3_nt: TGTGCCAGCAGCTTAACGGACAGGGTCGGCTATGGCTACACCTTC; cdr3_aa: CASSLTDRVGYGYTF
j_call: TRBJ1-2; v_call: TRBV4-1; clone_size: NA; d_call: TRBD1; cdr3_nt: TGCGCCAGCAGCCATCCGGGACAGGGTAACTATGGCTACACCTTC; cdr3_aa: CASSHPGQGNYGYTF
j_call: TRBJ1-1; v_call: TRBV28; clone_size: NA; d_call: NA; cdr3_nt: TGTGCCAGCACCTCTCAACGGACTGAAGCTTTCTTT; cdr3_aa: CASTSQRTEAFF
j_call: TRBJ2-1; v_call: TRBV30; clone_size: NA; d_call: TRBD1; cdr3_nt: TGTGCCTGGTCTTCAGGGGGTAATGAGCAGTTCTTC; cdr3_aa: CAWSSGGNEQFF
j_call: TRBJ2-7; v_call: TRBV13; clone_size: NA; d_call: NA; cdr3_nt: TGTGCCAGCAGCTTATCTACCTACGAGCAGTACTTC; cdr3_aa: CASSLSTYEQYF
j_call: TRBJ1-5; v_call: TRBV6-5; clone_size: NA; d_call: NA; cdr3_nt: TGTGCCAGCAGTTCAGTATCGGGGGGAAGCAATCAGCCCCAGCATTTT; cdr3_aa: CASSSVSGGSNQPQHF
j_call: TRBJ2-5; v_call: TRBV7-9; clone_size: few; d_call: NA; cdr3_nt: TGTTCCAGCAGCTTATCGGCCGGGGGAGGTGTAAGAGAGACCCAGTACTTC; cdr3_aa: CSSSLSAGGGVRETQYF
j_call: TRBJ1-1; v_call: TRBV6-5; clone_size: NA; d_call: NA; cdr3_nt: TGTGCCAGCAGTTACAACAGGGTGGACACTGAAGCTTTCTTT; cdr3_aa: CASSYNRVDTEAFF
j_call: TRBJ2-4; v_call: TRBV6-5; clone_size: NA; d_call: TRBD1; cdr3_nt: TGTGCCAGCAGTAACTACAGGGGTGGGAACAGTCAGTACTTC; cdr3_aa: CASSNYRGGNSQYF
j_call: TRBJ2-5; v_call: TRBV10-1; clone_size: NA; d_call: NA; cdr3_nt: TGCGCCAGCAGCCCGGGCAGGGTCGAAGAGACCCAGTACTTC; cdr3_aa: CASSPGRVEETQYF
j_call: TRBJ2-7; v_call: TRBV14; clone_size: NA; d_call: TRBD1; cdr3_nt: TGTGCCAGCAGCCAACGAACAGGGGTTCCCCATAACTACGAGCAGTACTTC; cdr3_aa: CASSQRTGVPHNYEQYF
j_call: TRBJ1-3; v_call: TRBV27; clone_size: NA; d_call: NA; cdr3_nt: TGTGCCAGCAGTTTCCTACCACCTGGAAACACCATATATTTT; cdr3_aa: CASSFLPPGNTIYF
j_call: TRBJ1-5; v_call: TRBV6-1; clone_size: NA; d_call: TRBD1; cdr3_nt: TGTGCCAGCATTAGGGACAGGGATTGGAATCAGCCCCAGCATTTT; cdr3_aa: CASIRDRDWNQPQHF
j_call: TRBJ1-2; v_call: TRBV30; clone_size: NA; d_call: NA; cdr3_nt: TGTGCCTGGGACCGACTTCGGGTAGGAGCTAACTATGGCTACACCTTC; cdr3_aa: CAWDRLRVGANYGYTF
j_call: TRBJ1-4; v_call: TRBV18; clone_size: NA; d_call: TRBD1; cdr3_nt: TGTGCCAGCTCACAGGGGGCCGGGGATGAAAAACTGTTTTTT; cdr3_aa: CASSQGAGDEKLFF
j_call: TRBJ1-1; v_call: TRBV14; clone_size: NA; d_call: NA; cdr3_nt: TGTGCCAGCAGCGCCGGACACCGGAACACTGAAGCTTTCTTT; cdr3_aa: CASSAGHRNTEAFF
j_call: TRBJ2-7; v_call: TRBV6-1; clone_size: NA; d_call: NA; cdr3_nt: TGTGCCAGCAGCCTACTGGGGAGAGCGGACGAGCAGTACTTC; cdr3_aa: CASSLLGRADEQYF
j_call: TRBJ1-1; v_call: TRBV14; clone_size: NA; d_call: NA; cdr3_nt: TGTGCCAGCAGCCAAGTTTCAGGGATCACTGAAGCTTTCTTT; cdr3_aa: CASSQVSGITEAFF
j_call: TRBJ1-5; v_call: TRBV6-5; clone_size: NA; d_call: NA; cdr3_nt: TGTGCCAGCAGTTTAGCCTGGAGCAATAGCAATCAGCCCCAGCATTTT; cdr3_aa: CASSLAWSNSNQPQHF
j_call: TRBJ1-1; v_call: TRBV7-3; clone_size: NA; d_call: NA; cdr3_nt: TGTGCCAGCAGTTACAGAGGGGGAACTGAAGCTTTCTTT; cdr3_aa: CASSYRGGTEAFF
j_call: TRBJ2-7; v_call: TRBV28; clone_size: NA; d_call: TRBD1; cdr3_nt: TGTGCCAGCAAAGTAGGACAGGGGGCCTACGAGCAGTACTTC; cdr3_aa: CASKVGQGAYEQYF
j_call: TRBJ1-1; v_call: TRBV29-1; clone_size: once; d_call: NA; cdr3_nt: TGCAGCTTCTGGGGGTCTAGGGGGACTGAAGCTTTCTTT; cdr3_aa: CSFWGSRGTEAFF
j_call: TRBJ1-2; v_call: TRBV25-1; clone_size: NA; d_call: NA; cdr3_nt: TGTGCCAGCACCCATCCGGGTTATGGCTACACCTTC; cdr3_aa: CASTHPGYGYTF
j_call: TRBJ1-5; v_call: TRBV28; clone_size: NA; d_call: TRBD1; cdr3_nt: TGTGCCAGCAAACAAACCGGGACAGGTCGAAAAATTGGTCAGCCCCAGCATTTT; cdr3_aa: CASKQTGTGRKIGQPQHF
j_call: TRBJ2-7; v_call: TRBV28; clone_size: NA; d_call: NA; cdr3_nt: TGTGCCAGCAGTTTGGCAGGAGGCCGCTCCTACGAGCAGTACTTC; cdr3_aa: CASSLAGGRSYEQYF
j_call: TRBJ2-7; v_call: TRBV6-5; clone_size: NA; d_call: TRBD1; cdr3_nt: TGTGCCAGCAGCCGAGGGGGCCGGGGTACCTACGAGCAGTACTTC; cdr3_aa: CASSRGGRGTYEQYF
j_call: TRBJ1-4; v_call: TRBV28; clone_size: NA; d_call: TRBD1; cdr3_nt: TGTGCCAGCAGTTGGGCAGGGGGCGGCGAAAAACTGTTTTTT; cdr3_aa: CASSWAGGGEKLFF
j_call: TRBJ2-2; v_call: TRBV4-2; clone_size: NA; d_call: NA; cdr3_nt: TGTGCCAGCAGCCAAGATGTAATCGCGGCAGTCCCCGGGGAGCTGTTTTTT; cdr3_aa: CASSQDVIAAVPGELFF
j_call: TRBJ2-5; v_call: TRBV5-1; clone_size: NA; d_call: NA; cdr3_nt: TGCGCCAGCAGCTTGGCCGCGGGTGCGGGAGAGACCCAGTACTTC; cdr3_aa: CASSLAAGAGETQYF
j_call: TRBJ1-3; v_call: TRBV6-1; clone_size: NA; d_call: TRBD1; cdr3_nt: TGTGCCAGCAGTGACCCAGCAGGGGGGCTCTCTGGAAACACCATATATTTT; cdr3_aa: CASSDPAGGLSGNTIYF
j_call: TRBJ1-2; v_call: TRBV18; clone_size: NA; d_call: TRBD1; cdr3_nt: TGTGCCAGCTCCCCCGGGACAGAGAGCAACTATGGCTACACCTTC; cdr3_aa: CASSPGTESNYGYTF
j_call: TRBJ1-3; v_call: TRBV6-5; clone_size: once; d_call: TRBD1; cdr3_nt: TGTGCCAGCAGTAGACAGGGTCGAGCTGGAAACACCATATATTTT; cdr3_aa: CASSRQGRAGNTIYF
j_call: TRBJ2-2; v_call: TRBV19; clone_size: NA; d_call: NA; cdr3_nt: TGTGCCAGTAGTATGCGGGAAGGCGCCGGGGAGCTGTTTTTT; cdr3_aa: CASSMREGAGELFF
j_call: TRBJ1-2; v_call: TRBV19; clone_size: few; d_call: NA; cdr3_nt: TGTGCCAGTAGTATTCTCGCAGGGCATGGCTACACCTTC; cdr3_aa: CASSILAGHGYTF
j_call: TRBJ1-2; v_call: TRBV29-1; clone_size: NA; d_call: TRBD1; cdr3_nt: TGCTCAGGACAGGGAGGTGAGGCGGATGGCTACACCTTC; cdr3_aa: CSGQGGEADGYTF
j_call: TRBJ2-6; v_call: TRBV2; clone_size: NA; d_call: TRBD1; cdr3_nt: TGTGCCAGCAGTGGAGACCTGGGACAGACCTCTGGGGCCAACGTCCTGACTTTC; cdr3_aa: CASSGDLGQTSGANVLTF
j_call: TRBJ1-6; v_call: TRBV18; clone_size: NA; d_call: TRBD1; cdr3_nt: TGTGCCAGCTCGCAGGGGACAGGGAATTCACCCCTCCACTTT; cdr3_aa: CASSQGTGNSPLHF
j_call: TRBJ2-7; v_call: TRBV28; clone_size: NA; d_call: TRBD1; cdr3_nt: TGTGCCAGCAGTTCCAGGGACAGGGGGTTCTACGAGCAGTACTTC; cdr3_aa: CASSSRDRGFYEQYF
j_call: TRBJ2-3; v_call: TRBV4-1; clone_size: NA; d_call: TRBD2; cdr3_nt: TGCGCCAGCAGCCATACACTCGTCGGTAGCGGGGGGGCAGATACGCAGTATTTT; cdr3_aa: CASSHTLVGSGGADTQYF
j_call: TRBJ2-7; v_call: TRBV7-6; clone_size: NA; d_call: NA; cdr3_nt: TGTGCCAGCAGCGAGGAGGTGGGTGAGCAGTACTTC; cdr3_aa: CASSEEVGEQYF
j_call: TRBJ2-5; v_call: TRBV5-1; clone_size: NA; d_call: NA; cdr3_nt: TGCGCCAGCAGCTTGGTTGGTACTCTACAAGAGACCCAGTACTTC; cdr3_aa: CASSLVGTLQETQYF
j_call: TRBJ1-2; v_call: TRBV4-1; clone_size: NA; d_call: NA; cdr3_nt: TGCGCCAGCAGCCCTATCTACAGAGAGAGTTATGGCTACACCTTC; cdr3_aa: CASSPIYRESYGYTF
j_call: TRBJ1-2; v_call: TRBV5-1; clone_size: once; d_call: NA; cdr3_nt: TGCGCCAGCAGCTTGGAACTCGGCTATGGCTACACCTTC; cdr3_aa: CASSLELGYGYTF
j_call: TRBJ1-5; v_call: TRBV28; clone_size: NA; d_call: TRBD1; cdr3_nt: TGTGCCAGCCTCAAAGGGGACAGGGCGCAGCCCCAGCATTTT; cdr3_aa: CASLKGDRAQPQHF
j_call: TRBJ1-4; v_call: TRBV6-5; clone_size: NA; d_call: TRBD1; cdr3_nt: TGTGCCAGCAGCCCGACAGGGTTGCCTAATGAAAAACTGTTTTTT; cdr3_aa: CASSPTGLPNEKLFF
j_call: TRBJ2-2; v_call: TRBV5-1; clone_size: NA; d_call: NA; cdr3_nt: TGCGCCAGCAGGTCCGGGGTATCCGGGGAGCTGTTTTTT; cdr3_aa: CASRSGVSGELFF
j_call: TRBJ2-1; v_call: TRBV5-4; clone_size: NA; d_call: NA; cdr3_nt: TGTGCCAGCAGCTGGGATTCGTATAGGGAGAATGAGCAGTTCTTC; cdr3_aa: CASSWDSYRENEQFF
j_call: TRBJ1-2; v_call: TRBV5-1; clone_size: NA; d_call: TRBD1; cdr3_nt: TGCGCCAGCAGCTTAAGGACAGGCGACCTTAACTATGGCTACACCTTC; cdr3_aa: CASSLRTGDLNYGYTF